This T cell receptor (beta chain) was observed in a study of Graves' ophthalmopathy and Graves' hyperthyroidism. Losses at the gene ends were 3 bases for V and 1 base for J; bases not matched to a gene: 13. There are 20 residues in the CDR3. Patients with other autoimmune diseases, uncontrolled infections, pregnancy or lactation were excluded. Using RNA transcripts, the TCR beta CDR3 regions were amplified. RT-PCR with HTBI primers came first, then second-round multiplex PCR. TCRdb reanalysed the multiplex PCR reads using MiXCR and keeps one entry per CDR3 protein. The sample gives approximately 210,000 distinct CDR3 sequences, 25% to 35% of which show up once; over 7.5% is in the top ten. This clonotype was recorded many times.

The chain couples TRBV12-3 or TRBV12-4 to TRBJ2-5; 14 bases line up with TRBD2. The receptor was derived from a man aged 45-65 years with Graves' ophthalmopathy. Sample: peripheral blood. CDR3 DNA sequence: TGTGCCAGCAGTTTCAGGACGGGACTAGCGGGAGATAGAAGCCAAGAGACCCAGTACTTC. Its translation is CASSFRTGLAGDRSQETQYF.